This TCR beta chain was recovered during a study of graft-versus-host responses after intestinal transplantation. This clone was seen only once. Its target is not known. Generated by immunoSEQ multiplex PCR, the TCRdb table keeps only in-frame clones and is missing some. The profile shows tens of thousands of clones, 90% to 95% of them singletons. The CDR3 extends over 14 amino acids. Trimming pared 7 bases from V and 6 bases from J, leaving 15 bases between. The V gene's germline CDR1 is MDHEN and CDR2 SYDVKM. The clonotype originates from a human donor who was the organ donor for an intestinal transplant. The gene calls are TRBV28 and TRBJ2-2, with D perhaps matching TRBD1 (6 bases). Specimen: unstimulated CD8+ T cells sorted from spleen or lymph node cells, collected before transplant. The CDR3 here is CASNSQQGSGELFF. The CDR3 nucleotides read TGTGCCAGCAACTCTCAACAGGGTTCCGGGGAGCTGTTTTTT.